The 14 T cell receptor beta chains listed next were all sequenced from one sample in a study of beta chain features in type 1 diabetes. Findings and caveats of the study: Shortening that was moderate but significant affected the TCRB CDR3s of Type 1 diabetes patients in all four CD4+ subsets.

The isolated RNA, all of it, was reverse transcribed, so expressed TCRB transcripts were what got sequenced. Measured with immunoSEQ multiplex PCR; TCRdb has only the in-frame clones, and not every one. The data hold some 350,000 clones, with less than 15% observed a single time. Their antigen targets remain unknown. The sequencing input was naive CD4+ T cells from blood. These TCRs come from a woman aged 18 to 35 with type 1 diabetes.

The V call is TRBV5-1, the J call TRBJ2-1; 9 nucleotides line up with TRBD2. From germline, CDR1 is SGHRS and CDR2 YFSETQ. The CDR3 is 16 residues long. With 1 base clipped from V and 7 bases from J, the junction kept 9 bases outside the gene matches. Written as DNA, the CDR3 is TGCGCCAGCAGCTTGAGTACAGCGGGAGGAGGTAATGAGCAGTTCTTC. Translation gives CASSLSTAGGGNEQFF.

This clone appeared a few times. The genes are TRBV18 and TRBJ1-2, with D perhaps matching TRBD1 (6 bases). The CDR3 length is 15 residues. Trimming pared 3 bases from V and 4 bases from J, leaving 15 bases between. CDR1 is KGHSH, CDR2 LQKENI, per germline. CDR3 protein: CASSPWAGDVYGYTF. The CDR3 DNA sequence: TGTGCCAGCTCACCCTGGGCAGGGGACGTCTATGGCTACACCTTC.

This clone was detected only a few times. DNA of the CDR3: TGCGCCAGCAGCCAAGGAAATACAAAGAAAGAGACCCAGTACTTC. This sequence encodes CASSQGNTKKETQYF. The chain links TRBV4-3 to TRBJ2-5; D is ambiguous. Trimming cost V 1 base and J 3 bases, with 12 bases left between them. Germline V gene sequence: CDR1 LGHNA, CDR2 YSLEER. The CDR3 consists of 15 residues.

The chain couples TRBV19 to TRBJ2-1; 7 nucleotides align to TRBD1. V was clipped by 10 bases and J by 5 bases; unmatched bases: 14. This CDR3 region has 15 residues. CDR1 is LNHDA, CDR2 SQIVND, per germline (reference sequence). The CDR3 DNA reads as TGTGCCACCAGCCTCCGGGACAGAGTTAACAATGAGCAGTTCTTC. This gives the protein CATSLRDRVNNEQFF.

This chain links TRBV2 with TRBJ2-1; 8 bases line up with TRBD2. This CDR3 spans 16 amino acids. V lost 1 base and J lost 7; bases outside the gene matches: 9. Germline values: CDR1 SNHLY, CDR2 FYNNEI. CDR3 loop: CASSEEGGRFRNEQFF. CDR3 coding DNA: TGTGCCAGCAGTGAAGAGGGCGGGAGGTTCCGAAATGAGCAGTTCTTC.

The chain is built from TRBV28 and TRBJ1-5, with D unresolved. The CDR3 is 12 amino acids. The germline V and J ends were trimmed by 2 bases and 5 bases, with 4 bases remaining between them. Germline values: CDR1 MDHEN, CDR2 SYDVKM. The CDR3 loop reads CASSLQDQPQHF. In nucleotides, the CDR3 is TGTGCCAGCAGTTTACAGGATCAGCCCCAGCATTTT.

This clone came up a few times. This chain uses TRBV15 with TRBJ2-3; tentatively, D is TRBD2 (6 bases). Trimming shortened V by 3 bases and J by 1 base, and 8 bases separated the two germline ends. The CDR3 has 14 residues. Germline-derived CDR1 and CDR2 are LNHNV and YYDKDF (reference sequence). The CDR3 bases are TGTGCCACCAGCAGGCGGAGGGGCACAGATACGCAGTATTTT. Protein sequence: CATSRRRGTDTQYF.

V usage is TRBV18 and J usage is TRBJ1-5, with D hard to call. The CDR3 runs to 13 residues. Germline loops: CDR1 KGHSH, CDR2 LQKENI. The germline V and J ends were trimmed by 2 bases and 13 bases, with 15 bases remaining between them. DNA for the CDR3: TGTGCCAGCTCACCAACGATGGAGCCCGGACAGCATTTT. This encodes CASSPTMEPGQHF.

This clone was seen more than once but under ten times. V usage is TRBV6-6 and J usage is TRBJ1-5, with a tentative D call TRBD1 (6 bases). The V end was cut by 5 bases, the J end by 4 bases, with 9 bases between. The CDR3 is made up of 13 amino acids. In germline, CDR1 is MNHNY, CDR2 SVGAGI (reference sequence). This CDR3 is CASSRTVNQPQHF. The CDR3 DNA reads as TGTGCCAGCAGTCGGACAGTTAATCAGCCCCAGCATTTT.

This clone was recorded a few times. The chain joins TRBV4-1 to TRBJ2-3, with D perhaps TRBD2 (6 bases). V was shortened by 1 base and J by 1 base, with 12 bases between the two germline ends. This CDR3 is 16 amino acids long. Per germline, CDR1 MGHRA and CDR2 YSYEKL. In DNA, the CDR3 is TGCGCCAGCAGCCAAGTCGGGGGAGTAGGCACAGATACGCAGTATTTT. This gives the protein CASSQVGGVGTDTQYF.

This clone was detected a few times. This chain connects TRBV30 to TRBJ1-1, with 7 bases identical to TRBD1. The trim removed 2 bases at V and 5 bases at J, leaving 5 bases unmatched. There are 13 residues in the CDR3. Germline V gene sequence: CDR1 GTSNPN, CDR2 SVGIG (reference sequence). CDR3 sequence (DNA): TGTGCCTGGAGTTGGACAGGCGGGACTGAAGCTTTCTTT. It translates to CAWSWTGGTEAFF.

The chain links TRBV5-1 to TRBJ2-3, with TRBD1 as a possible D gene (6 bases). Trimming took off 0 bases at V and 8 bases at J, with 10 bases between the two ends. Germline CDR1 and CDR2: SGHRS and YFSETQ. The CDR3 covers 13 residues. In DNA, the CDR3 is TGCGCCAGCAGCTTGGATGGGGGCACTACGCAGTATTTT. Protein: CASSLDGGTTQYF. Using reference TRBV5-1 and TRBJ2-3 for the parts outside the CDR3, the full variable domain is KAGVTQTPRYLIKTRGQQVTLSCSPISGHRSVSWYQQTPGQGLQFLFEYFSETQRNKGNFPGRFSGRQFSNSRSEMNVSTLELGDSALYLCASSLDGGTTQYFGPGTRLTVL.

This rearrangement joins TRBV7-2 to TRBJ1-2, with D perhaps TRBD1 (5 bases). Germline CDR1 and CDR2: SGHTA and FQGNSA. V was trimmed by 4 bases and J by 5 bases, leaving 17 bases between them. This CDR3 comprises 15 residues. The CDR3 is CASSSLGGTAYGYTF. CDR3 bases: TGTGCCAGCAGCTCCCTTGGGGGGACGGCTTATGGCTACACCTTC.

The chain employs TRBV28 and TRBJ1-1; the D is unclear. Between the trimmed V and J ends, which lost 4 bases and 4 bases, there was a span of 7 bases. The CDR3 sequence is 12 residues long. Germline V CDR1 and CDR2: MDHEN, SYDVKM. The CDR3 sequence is CASSSVRTEAFF. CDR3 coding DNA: TGTGCCAGCAGTTCCGTTCGCACTGAAGCTTTCTTT.